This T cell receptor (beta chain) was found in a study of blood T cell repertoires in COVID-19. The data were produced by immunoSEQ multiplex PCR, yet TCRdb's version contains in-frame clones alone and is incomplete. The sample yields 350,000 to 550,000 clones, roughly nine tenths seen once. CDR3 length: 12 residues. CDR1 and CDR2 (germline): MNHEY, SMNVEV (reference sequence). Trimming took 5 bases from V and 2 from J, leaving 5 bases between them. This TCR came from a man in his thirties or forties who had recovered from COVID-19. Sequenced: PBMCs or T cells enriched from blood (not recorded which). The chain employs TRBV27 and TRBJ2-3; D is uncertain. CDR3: CASSPNTDTQYF. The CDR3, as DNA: TGTGCCAGCAGTCCAAACACAGATACGCAGTATTTT.